These 6 T cell receptor beta chains came from one sample sequenced in a study of T cells in Graves' hyperthyroidism and ophthalmopathy. What was amplified from RNA transcripts were TCR beta CDR3 regions. The HTBI primer set was used in a first-round RT-PCR of the TCR CDR3. MiXCR, run by TCRdb on the multiplex PCR reads, gives a single entry per CDR3 protein. Of some 600,000 distinct CDR3 sequences listed, about 14% are singletons. The sequenced sample was blood. These receptors all come from a woman younger than 45 with Graves' hyperthyroidism that later progressed to Graves' ophthalmopathy.

This clonotype has at least ten counts. This chain joins TRBV19 and TRBJ2-1, with a weak D call TRBD2 (5 bases). The CDR3 is 19 residues long. With 3 bases removed from V and 0 bases from J, the gap between germline ends came to 21 bases. Germline assignment: CDR1 LNHDA and CDR2 SQIVND (reference sequence). This CDR3 is CASSMGMGSVKVSYNEQFF. CDR3 DNA: TGTGCCAGTAGTATGGGGATGGGGAGCGTGAAGGTCTCCTACAATGAGCAGTTCTTC. The full variable domain, rest sourced from reference TRBV19 and TRBJ2-1, is DGGITQSPKYLFRKEGQNVTLSCEQNLNHDAMYWYRQDPGQGLRLIYYSQIVNDFQKGDIAEGYSVSREKKESFPLTVTSAQKNPTAFYLCASSMGMGSVKVSYNEQFFGPGTRLTVL.

This clonotype was counted ten times or more. CDR3 nucleotides: TGTGCCAGCAGTGAAGGACAGGGGATTCCACCCCTCCACTTT. Translation gives CASSEGQGIPPLHF. This rearrangement joins TRBV6-1 to TRBJ1-6, with 8 bases fitting TRBD1. This CDR3 has 14 amino acids. Looked up from germline, CDR1 is MNHNS and CDR2 is SASEGT. The junction had 4 bases not matched to a gene; V was cut back by 1 base and J by 11 bases.

Concerning this clonotype itself: The CDR3 does not end in the conserved phenylalanine or tryptophan, so this is likely a read error. The chain links TRBV14 to TRBJ1-2, with D tentatively TRBD1 (5 bases). The germline V gene has CDR1 SGHDN and CDR2 FVKESK. The V and J ends lost 4 bases and 0 bases respectively, with 24 bases between them. The CDR3 runs to 19 residues. The CDR3 sequence: CASSLGAKLWETPNYGYTL. In nucleotides, the CDR3 is TGTGCCAGCAGCCTCGGGGCCAAACTATGGGAGACGCCTAACTATGGCTACACCCTC.

This clonotype occurred many times. This sequence joins TRBV12-3 or TRBV12-4 and TRBJ2-2; no firm D call. Trimming removed 8 bases from V and 4 bases from J, with 11 bases in between. CDR3 length: 13 amino acids. The CDR3 DNA reads TGTGCCAGCGTCTTAGTTTCCACCGGGGAGCTGTTTTTT. This sequence encodes CASVLVSTGELFF.

This clonotype occurred many times. The rearrangement joins TRBV27 to TRBJ2-1; perhaps TRBD1 as D (5 bases). The CDR3 has 13 residues. The V and J ends lost 4 bases and 9 bases respectively, with 13 bases between them. Germline V gene data show CDR1 as MNHEY and CDR2 as SMNVEV (reference sequence). This chain's CDR3 is CASSSSGLAEQFF. DNA for the CDR3: TGTGCCAGCAGTTCCTCAGGGCTCGCTGAGCAGTTCTTC.

The chain is built from TRBV5-1 and TRBJ1-6; TRBD1 agrees at 9 bases. CDR1 and CDR2 (germline): SGHRS, YFSETQ. After removal of 4 bases from V and 0 bases from J, the junction contained 11 bases not matched to a gene. The CDR3 covers 19 residues. CDR3 DNA: TGCGCCAGCAGCCTCCCAGGGGACAGGGCCAGCTCCTATAATTCACCCCTCCACTTT. Its translation: CASSLPGDRASSYNSPLHF.